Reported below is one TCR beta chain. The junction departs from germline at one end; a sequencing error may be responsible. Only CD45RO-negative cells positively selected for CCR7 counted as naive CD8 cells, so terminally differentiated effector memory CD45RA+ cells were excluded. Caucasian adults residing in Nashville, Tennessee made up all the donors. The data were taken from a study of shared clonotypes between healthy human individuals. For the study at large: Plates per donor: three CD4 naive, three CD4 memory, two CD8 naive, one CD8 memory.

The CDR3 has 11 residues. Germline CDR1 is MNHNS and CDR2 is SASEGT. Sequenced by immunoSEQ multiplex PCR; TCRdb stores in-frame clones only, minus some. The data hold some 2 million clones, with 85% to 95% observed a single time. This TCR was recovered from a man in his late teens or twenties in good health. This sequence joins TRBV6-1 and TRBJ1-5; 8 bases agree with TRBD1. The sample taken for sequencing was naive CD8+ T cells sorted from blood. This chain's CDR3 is CASSGQGRFGF. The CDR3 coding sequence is TGTGCCAGCAGCGGACAGGGAAGGTTTGGGTTT.